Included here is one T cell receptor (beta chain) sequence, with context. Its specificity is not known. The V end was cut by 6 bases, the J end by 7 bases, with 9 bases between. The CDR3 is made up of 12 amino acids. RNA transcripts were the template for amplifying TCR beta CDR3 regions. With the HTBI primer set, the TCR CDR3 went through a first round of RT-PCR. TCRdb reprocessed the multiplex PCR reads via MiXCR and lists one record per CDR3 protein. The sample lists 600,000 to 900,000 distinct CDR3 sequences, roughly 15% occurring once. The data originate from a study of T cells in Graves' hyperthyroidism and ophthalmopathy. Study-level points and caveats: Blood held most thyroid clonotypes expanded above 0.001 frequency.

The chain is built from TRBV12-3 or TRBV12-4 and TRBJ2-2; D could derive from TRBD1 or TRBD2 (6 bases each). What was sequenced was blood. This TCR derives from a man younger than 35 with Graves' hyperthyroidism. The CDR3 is CASRQGGGELFF. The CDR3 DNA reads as TGTGCCAGCAGACAGGGAGGCGGGGAGCTGTTTTTT.